Sequencing of this T cell receptor (beta chain) was carried out in a study of blood T cell repertoires in COVID-19. Study as a whole: The analysed material was cDNA or gDNA that came from T cells, B-cell-depleted T cells, or PBMCs.

Germline V gene data show CDR1 as MDHEN and CDR2 as SYDVKM. This CDR3 is built from 15 residues. V lost 6 bases and J 1 base, leaving 12 bases between the germline ends. In the source study's methods: Amplification from reference gene primers served as the basis for estimated nucleated cell counts. The repertoire was sequenced with immunoSEQ multiplex PCR; TCRdb's copy has only in-frame clones and lacks some. V and J calls and clone size follow that table, whereas D and trimming were derived from the DNA. The sample consists of about 67,000 clones, more than 75% of them appearing once. Sequenced input: peripheral blood. The chain carries TRBV28 and TRBJ2-2, with D hard to call. The receptor was isolated from a woman aged 60-75 years with acute or convalescent COVID-19. CDR3 DNA: TGTGCCAGCAGCGAGACGGGTCTGAACACCGGGGAGCTGTTTTTT. Its protein is CASSETGLNTGELFF.